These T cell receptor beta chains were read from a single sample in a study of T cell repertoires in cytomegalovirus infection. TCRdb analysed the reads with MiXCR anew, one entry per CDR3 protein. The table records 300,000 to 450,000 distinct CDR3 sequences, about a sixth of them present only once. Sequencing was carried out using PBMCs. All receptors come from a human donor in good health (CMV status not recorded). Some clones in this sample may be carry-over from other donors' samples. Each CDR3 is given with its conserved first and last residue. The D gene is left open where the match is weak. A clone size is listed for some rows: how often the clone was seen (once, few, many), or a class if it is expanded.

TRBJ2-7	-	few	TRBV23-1	TGCGCCAGCAGTCACGGCACCTTGGACCGCTCCTACGAGCAGTACTTC	CASSHGTLDRSYEQYF
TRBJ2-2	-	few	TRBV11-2	TGTGCCAGCAGCTTAGTTGGGCCACCCGGGGAGCTGTTTTTT	CASSLVGPPGELFF
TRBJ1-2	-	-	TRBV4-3	TGCGCCAGCAGCGGTCAGGCCCGGGGGAGCTATGGCTACACCTTC	CASSGQARGSYGYTF
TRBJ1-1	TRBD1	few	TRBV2	TGTGCCAGCAGGGGGACAGGGGAAGCTTTCTTT	CASRGTGEAFF
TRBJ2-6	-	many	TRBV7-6	TGTGCCAGCAGCCGCGGGACAGCCTCTGGGGCCAACGTCCTGACTTTC	CASSRGTASGANVLTF
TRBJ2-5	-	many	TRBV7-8	TGTGCCAGCTGTAGGGGTACCGGGGAGGAGACCCAGTACTTC	CASCRGTGEETQYF
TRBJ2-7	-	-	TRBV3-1	TGTGCCAGCAGCCAAGATCGAGTAACCGAGCAGTACTTC	CASSQDRVTEQYF
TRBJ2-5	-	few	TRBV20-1	TGCAGTGCTACCGGACCCTCAATTGAGACCCAGTACTTC	CSATGPSIETQYF
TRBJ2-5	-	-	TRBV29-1	TGCAGCGTGGGGGGTGAGACCCAGTACTTC	CSVGGETQYF
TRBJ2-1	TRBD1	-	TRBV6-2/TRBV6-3	TGTGCCAGCAGTTACACCAGGACAGGGGACGACAATGAGCAGTTCTTC	CASSYTRTGDDNEQFF
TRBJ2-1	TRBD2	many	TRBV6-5	TGTGCCAGCAGTTACCTTCGGTTTAGCGGGAGTGATGAGCAGTTCTTC	CASSYLRFSGSDEQFF
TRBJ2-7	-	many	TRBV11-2	TGTGCCAGCAGCCCTTCCGACGAGCAGTACTTC	CASSPSDEQYF
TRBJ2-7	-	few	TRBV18	TGTGCCAGCTCACCAGACAGGTTCGAGCAGTACTTC	CASSPDRFEQYF
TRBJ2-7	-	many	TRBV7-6	TGTGCCAGCAGCCCGTGGGGCGCATCCTACGAGCAGTACTTC	CASSPWGASYEQYF
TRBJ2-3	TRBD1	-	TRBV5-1	TGCGCCAGCAAAGGACTTCCGGGACAGCCTACCGGAGATACGCAGTATTTT	CASKGLPGQPTGDTQYF
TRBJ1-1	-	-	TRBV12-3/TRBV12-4	TGTGCCAGCAGTTTAGCCTTGGACATCACTGAAGCTTTCTTT	CASSLALDITEAFF
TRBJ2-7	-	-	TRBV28	TGTGCCAGCAGGGGGACACTCTCCTACGAGCAGTACTTC	CASRGTLSYEQYF
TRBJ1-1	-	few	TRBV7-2	TGTGCCAGCAGCTTAGCGACACCGTACACTGAAGCTTTCTTT	CASSLATPYTEAFF
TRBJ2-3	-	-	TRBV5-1	TGCGCCAGCAGCTTGGTTTCTAGACCCCCAGATACGCAGTATTTT	CASSLVSRPPDTQYF
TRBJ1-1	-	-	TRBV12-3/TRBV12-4	TGTGCCAGCAGTTTCGGGGGGCTCGGAACTGAAGCTTTCTTT	CASSFGGLGTEAFF
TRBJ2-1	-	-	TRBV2	TGTGCCAGCACCGGAGGGGGACCAAGAGGCAATGAGCAGTTCTTC	CASTGGGPRGNEQFF
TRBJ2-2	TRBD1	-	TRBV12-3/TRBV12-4	TGTGCCAGCAGTTTGTTACCGGGACAGGTCCACACCGGGGAGCTGTTTTTT	CASSLLPGQVHTGELFF
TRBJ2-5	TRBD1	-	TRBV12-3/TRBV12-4	TGTGCCAGCAGCACCAGGGGGCCGGAGACCCAGTACTTC	CASSTRGPETQYF
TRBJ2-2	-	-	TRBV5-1	TGCGCCAGCGCCGGACAGAACACCGGGGAGCTGTTTTTT	CASAGQNTGELFF
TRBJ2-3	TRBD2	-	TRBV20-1	TGCAGTGCTAGGAGCGGGGGACTCGGTGGAGATACGCAGTATTTT	CSARSGGLGGDTQYF
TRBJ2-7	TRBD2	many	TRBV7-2	TGTGCCAGCAGTCTTCCTCTGGGGGGGTCCTACTCCTACGAGCAGTACTTC	CASSLPLGGSYSYEQYF
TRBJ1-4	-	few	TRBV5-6	TGTGCCAGCAGCCCCGCGGGGGGAGCAACTAATGAAAAACTGTTTTTT	CASSPAGGATNEKLFF
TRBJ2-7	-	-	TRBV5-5	TGTGCCAGCAGCCAAACCGGGTTTCCCTACGAGCAGTACTTC	CASSQTGFPYEQYF
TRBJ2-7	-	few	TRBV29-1	TGCAGCGTTCGAGGGCATGATAACCTTCTCGAGCAGTACTTC	CSVRGHDNLLEQYF
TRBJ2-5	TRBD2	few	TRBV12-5	TGTGCTAGTGGTTTGCCCGCGGGAGACGGAGAGACCCAGTACTTC	CASGLPAGDGETQYF
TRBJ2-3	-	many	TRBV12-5	TGTGCTAGTGGTTTTGGGGGAGGCACAGATACGCAGTATTTT	CASGFGGGTDTQYF
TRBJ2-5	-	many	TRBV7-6	TGTGCCAGCAGCCCCAACCAAGAGACCCAGTACTTC	CASSPNQETQYF
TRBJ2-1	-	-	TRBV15	TGTGCCACCAGCAGAACCCAGGCCGTGGGCACGAACAATGAGCAGTTCTTC	CATSRTQAVGTNNEQFF
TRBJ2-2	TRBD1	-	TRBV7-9	TGTGCCAGCAGCGTACAGGGGACATTGGCCGGGGAGCTGTTTTTT	CASSVQGTLAGELFF
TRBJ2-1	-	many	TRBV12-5	TGTGCTAGTGGCCCCGGTGGATCCTACAATGAGCAGTTCTTC	CASGPGGSYNEQFF
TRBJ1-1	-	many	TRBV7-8	TGTGCCACCTCCGTGTTCACTGAAGCTTTCTTT	CATSVFTEAFF
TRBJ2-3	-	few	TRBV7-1	TGTGCCAGCAGCCCCCCCCTCCTCGGGGATACGCAGTATTTT	CASSPPLLGDTQYF